This T cell receptor (beta chain) was observed in a study of blood T cells in healthy people across ages (dated by TCRdb to 2015 to 2017). For the wider study: Template switching captured roughly one uniquely barcoded TCR beta cDNA molecule per two T cells in model experiments. The study analyzed two additional independent replicas of 1 million unique cDNA reads from the same blood draw for two donors, one aged 18 to 30 and one aged 80 or older. The study measured age-related changes in TCR beta repertoire diversity using deep sequencing normalized with unique cDNA molecular identifiers. The donors were split into four age groups: young (average approximately 16 years), middle-aged (roughly 40), aged (more than 60) and long-lived (approximately 89). To avoid experimental bias, donors of different ages were randomly spread across the sequencing lanes.

This clonotype was seen a handful of times. Its cognate antigen has yet to be identified. No base qualities exist here, and no much larger clone lies one base off it. Systemically healthy Caucasian individuals from Russia, 35 to 50 in total and aged about 6 to 95 years, were included as donors. Around 10 milliliters of peripheral blood were drawn from each donor into EDTA-treated Vacutainer tubes. PBMCs were isolated by Ficoll-Paque density-gradient centrifugation, with at least 7 million obtained per sample. Total RNA, at least 5.5 micrograms per sample, was extracted from PBMCs with Trizol reagent. The percentages of naive CD45RAhigh/CD27high T cells were determined by flow cytometry on a PBMC aliquot from every donor. Preparation of the library involved 5' RACE. The sample was run on an Illumina HiSeq 2500. A second roughly 6 to 12 cycle PCR used a sample-barcoded 5' primer and a J-beta primer mix. Each TCR beta cDNA molecule received a unique molecular identifier from a template-switch 5' adaptor carrying 12 random nucleotides. At least 2.5 million CDR3-containing paired-end reads were obtained from each sample. The Mint cDNA synthesis kit, primed by a TRBC-specific oligonucleotide, was used to synthesize first-strand cDNA from all RNA. After uracil-DNA glycosylase treatment, a first 18-cycle PCR used universal primers M1SS and BC2_uni_R on all cDNA. The study's own analysis went as follows. Each sample was normalized by randomly selecting 1 million high-quality reads, each carrying a distinct molecular identifier. Instead of being binned into consensus sequences, reads that shared molecular identifiers were thrown out. CDR3 identification, clonotype clustering and error correction used MiTCR with a Q25 quality threshold and the strictest error-elimination algorithm. A nonparametric unseen species model with Euler transformation was used to estimate a lower bound on total TCR beta diversity. TCRdb ran its own pipeline on the public reads, namely fastp trimming at Q25 and MiXCR clone calling, and kept in-frame beta chains. Rows merge per CDR3 protein into single entries with the most common DNA and genes. In this record, the V and J calls reflect TCRdb's handling and not the investigators' own analysis. This sample comprises 1.5 million to 2 million distinct CDR3 sequences, 28% of them detected only once. Jointly, the top ten make up about 7.7% of the sample.

Overall study results and their limits: Donor CMV infection status was unknown, potentially confounding age-related changes in expanded clonotypes. The long-lived group showed more naive CD4+ T cells, fewer expanded clones and increased TCR diversity than the aged group, suggesting age selection. Total diversity estimates from one million sequenced T cells were considered lower bounds and underestimates. The percentage of naive T cells measured by flow cytometry correlated strongly with observed TCR beta diversity. Bulk unsorted PBMC profiling prevented conclusive comparison of naive and antigen-experienced compartments. As age increased, observed TCR beta diversity per million T cells dropped in a roughly linear way, and a significant reduction was already evident by age approximately 40.

The germline V gene (reference sequence) gives CDR1 as DFQATT and CDR2 as SNEGSKA. V and J are trimmed by 0 bases and 2 bases, and the gene matches miss 9 bases of the junction. The CDR3 goes from the cysteine to the phenylalanine over 17 residues. CDR3 DNA is the only sequence kept; it has 51 bases, read in frame from the first base. This receptor chain uses TRBV20-1 and TRBJ2-1, and 8 junctional nucleotides match TRBD1. Material: blood. The clonotype originates from a woman in her thirties in good health. The CDR3 reads CSARDLGQGAAYNEQFF. The nucleotide sequence is TGCAGTGCTAGAGATCTAGGACAGGGTGCCGCCTACAATGAGCAGTTCTTC.